The 28 T cell receptor beta chains below were found in one sample sequenced in a study of cytomegalovirus exposure and HLA in healthy donors. Vbeta (60) and Jbeta (13) primers were used in the PCR. Here immunoSEQ multiplex PCR was the method, and the copy in TCRdb shows in-frame clones only, minus some. This sample has under 150,000 clones, with approximately 80% found just once. Sequencing used PBMCs. The receptors originated from a male donor in good health and CMV-seronegative.

The chain links TRBV19 to TRBJ2-7; 8 positions match TRBD2. V lost 6 bases, J lost 6 bases, and 13 bases stayed unmatched. Germline lookup yields CDR1 LNHDA and CDR2 SQIVND (reference sequence). CDR3 length: 15 amino acids. Written as DNA, the CDR3 is TGTGCCAGTAGAAATATAGCGGGAAGTAGTCTCGAGCAGTACTTC. Its translation is CASRNIAGSSLEQYF. Using reference TRBV19 and TRBJ2-7 for the parts outside the CDR3, the full variable domain is DGGITQSPKYLFRKEGQNVTLSCEQNLNHDAMYWYRQDPGQGLRLIYYSQIVNDFQKGDIAEGYSVSREKKESFPLTVTSAQKNPTAFYLCASRNIAGSSLEQYFGPGTRLTVT.

In nucleotides, the CDR3 is TGTGCCAGCAGCTTAGGTTCCCAGTATAATTCACCCCTCCACTTT. This encodes CASSLGSQYNSPLHF. This chain uses TRBV7-8 with TRBJ1-6, with D unresolved. The CDR3 length is 15 residues. The V end was cut by 1 base, the J end by 4 bases, with 8 bases between. The germline CDR1 and CDR2 sequences are SGHVS and FQNEAQ.

V is TRBV6-5 and J is TRBJ1-2; possible D gene TRBD1, 6 bases. V lost 7 bases, J lost 8 bases, and 17 bases lay in between. The germline CDR1 and CDR2 sequences are MNHEY and SVGAGI. The CDR3 is 13 residues long. CDR3 nucleotides: TGTGCCAGCACCGGGACGGAGGGGGGGGGCTACACCTTC. Protein sequence: CASTGTEGGGYTF.

This chain links TRBV4-2 with TRBJ1-4, with a possible D match to TRBD1 (6 bases). The germline CDR1 and CDR2 sequences are LGHNA and YNFKEQ. With 5 bases removed from V and 13 bases from J, the gap between germline ends came to 14 bases. The CDR3 has 12 residues. The CDR3 reads CASSAAQGTLFF. CDR3 in DNA: TGTGCCAGCAGCGCTGCTCAGGGGACACTGTTTTTT.

This clone has only a few counts. The chain carries TRBV29-1 and TRBJ2-7; tentatively, D is TRBD2 (7 bases). Per the germline V gene, CDR1 is SQVTM and CDR2 is ANQGSEA. The CDR3 spans 13 residues. V was shortened by 3 bases and J by 3 bases, with 12 bases between the two germline ends. This CDR3 is CSVEREGGYEQYF. Here the CDR3 DNA reads TGCAGCGTTGAGAGGGAGGGGGGCTACGAGCAGTACTTC.

This chain uses TRBV6-5 with TRBJ2-2; 9 bases are a match to TRBD1. V shed 5 bases and J 3 bases; nucleotides not matched to a gene: 4. This CDR3 is 15 amino acids long. Germline V gene sequence: CDR1 MNHEY, CDR2 SVGAGI. CDR3 nucleotides: TGTGCCAGCAGTCGACAGGGGGGATACACCGGGGAGCTGTTTTTT. Translated, it gives CASSRQGGYTGELFF.

This rearrangement joins TRBV9 to TRBJ2-3; possible D gene TRBD2, 5 bases. Trimming shortened V by 2 bases and J by 0 bases, and 7 bases separated the two germline ends. The CDR3 has 14 residues. Germline V lookup: CDR1 SGDLS, CDR2 YYNGEE. The CDR3 reads CASSVGGSTDTQYF. The CDR3, as DNA: TGTGCCAGCAGCGTGGGCGGGAGCACAGATACGCAGTATTTT.

The count of this clone is one. The chain has TRBV7-8 and TRBJ2-3; tentatively, D is TRBD2 (5 bases). The V end was cut by 6 bases, the J end by 2 bases, with 18 bases between. The CDR3 length is 16 residues. CDR1 is SGHVS and CDR2 is FQNEAQ in the germline V gene. The CDR3 reads CASRSDDYYLTDTQYF. The CDR3 DNA sequence: TGTGCCAGCAGATCCGACGACTACTACCTCACAGATACGCAGTATTTT.

The chain is built from TRBV7-2 and TRBJ2-7, with TRBD1 as a possible D gene (6 bases). Deletions cut 5 bases from V and 2 bases from J, with 19 bases between. This CDR3 is built from 16 residues. Germline loops: CDR1 SGHTA, CDR2 FQGNSA. The CDR3 DNA is TGTGCCAGCAGCCCCCTCGCTCCCGGGACAACCTACGAGCAGTACTTC. It is translated as CASSPLAPGTTYEQYF.

The chain recombines TRBV28 with TRBJ1-2; D is ambiguous. The CDR3 length is 11 residues. CDR1 and CDR2 (germline): MDHEN, SYDVKM. Trimming removed 6 bases from V and 5 bases from J, with 7 bases in between. For the CDR3, the DNA is TGTGCCAGCAGAACTTCATATGGCTACACCTTC. Residues: CASRTSYGYTF.

The V call is TRBV5-1, the J call TRBJ1-1, with 8 nucleotides matching TRBD1. The V segment lost 0 bases and the J segment 0 bases; nucleotides outside the gene matches: 1. CDR3 length equals 15 residues. Germline CDR1 SGHRS, CDR2 YFSETQ. CDR3 in amino acids: CASSLARGLNTEAFF. CDR3 bases: TGCGCCAGCAGCTTGGCCAGGGGGCTGAACACTGAAGCTTTCTTT.

The gene calls are TRBV7-3 and TRBJ2-1, with 11 positions matching TRBD2. CDR3 length: 16 amino acids. CDR1 and CDR2 (germline): SGHTA, FQGTGA. Trimming took 5 bases from V and 6 from J; bases not matched to a gene: 9. The CDR3 nucleotides read TGTGCCAGCAGCCCTCCCGCCGGGACTAGCGGCAATGAGCAGTTCTTC. Protein: CASSPPAGTSGNEQFF.

The genes are TRBV7-9 and TRBJ2-5, with TRBD2 matching over 13 bases. Germline V gene lookup returns CDR1 SEHNR and CDR2 FQNEAQ (reference sequence). This CDR3 spans 14 amino acids. The ends lost 8 bases at V and 3 bases at J; junction bases unmatched: 3. CDR3 nucleotide sequence: TGTGCCAGCGGCGGGACTAGCGGGAAAGAGACCCAGTACTTC. It specifies CASGGTSGKETQYF.

V usage is TRBV14 and J usage is TRBJ1-2, with D perhaps TRBD1 (5 bases). Trimming took 2 bases from V and 4 from J, leaving 14 bases between them. Looked up from germline, CDR1 is SGHDN and CDR2 is FVKESK. CDR3 length equals 15 residues. The CDR3 coding sequence is TGTGCCAGCAGCCAAAGTGCAGGGCTCGGCTATGGCTACACCTTC. It specifies CASSQSAGLGYGYTF.

V and J are TRBV5-1 and TRBJ2-5, with TRBD1 identical over 10 bases. Trimming at V came to 4 bases and at J to 5 bases, leaving 8 bases not matched to a gene. The CDR3 has 15 residues. Germline loops: CDR1 SGHRS, CDR2 YFSETQ. As DNA, the CDR3 is TGCGCCAGCAGCAGAGGACAGGGGGTAATCGAGACCCAGTACTTC. Amino acids: CASSRGQGVIETQYF.

This clone was detected a few times. The chain has TRBV2 and TRBJ2-3, with TRBD1 matching 11 bases. The CDR3 length is 16 residues. V shed 4 bases, J shed 3 bases, and the junction held 6 bases outside the gene matches. Germline assignment: CDR1 SNHLY and CDR2 FYNNEI. This CDR3 reads CASSALGQGATDTQYF. DNA of the CDR3: TGTGCCAGCAGTGCCCTCGGACAGGGGGCGACAGATACGCAGTATTTT.

The chain employs TRBV6-4 and TRBJ1-1; D ambiguous. The germline gives CDR1 MRHNA, CDR2 SNTAGT. CDR3 length: 15 amino acids. Trimming removed 4 bases at V and 4 bases at J, with 16 bases between. CDR3 sequence (DNA): TGTGCCAGCAGTGCCAAATTGGGCGCCGGCACTGAAGCTTTCTTT. This encodes CASSAKLGAGTEAFF.

The chain links TRBV18 to TRBJ1-2; 7 bases agree with TRBD1. Germline V gene sequence: CDR1 KGHSH, CDR2 LQKENI. The J segment lost 1 base and the V segment lost 3 bases, leaving 17 bases of the junction unmatched. The CDR3 contains 19 residues. As DNA, the CDR3 is TGTGCCAGCTCACCCTCCGGGACAGCTGACTCTGGACTTAACTATGGCTACACCTTC. It codes for CASSPSGTADSGLNYGYTF. The full variable domain, in which reference TRBV18 and TRBJ1-2 provide the parts outside the CDR3, is NAGVMQNPRHLVRRRGQEARLRCSPMKGHSHVYWYRQLPEEGLKFMVYLQKENIIDESGMPKERFSAEFPKEGPSILRIQQVVRGDSAAYFCASSPSGTADSGLNYGYTFGSGTRLTVV.

The CDR3 nucleotides are TGTGCCAGCAGTTACACAGGGTACGAGCAGTTCTTC. Translation gives CASSYTGYEQFF. This chain joins TRBV2 and TRBJ2-1; a possible D gene is TRBD1 (6 bases). The V gene's germline CDR1 is SNHLY and CDR2 FYNNEI. This CDR3 comprises 12 residues. Trimming removed 5 bases from V and 10 bases from J, with 12 bases in between.

The chain joins TRBV5-1 to TRBJ2-7, with TRBD2 matching 10 bases. There are 14 residues in the CDR3. The J segment lost 6 bases and the V segment lost 3 bases, leaving 6 bases of the junction unmatched. Germline V gene data show CDR1 as SGHRS and CDR2 as YFSETQ. The CDR3 here is CASSSAGGPSEQYF. Here the CDR3 DNA reads TGCGCCAGCAGCTCAGCGGGAGGGCCGAGCGAGCAGTACTTC.

V is TRBV6-5 and J is TRBJ1-2; possibly TRBD1 for D (5 bases). Deletions cut 2 bases from V and 10 bases from J, with 17 bases between. The CDR3 extends over 14 amino acids. In germline, CDR1 is MNHEY, CDR2 SVGAGI. This CDR3 reads CASSYGRATQNYTF. CDR3 sequence (DNA): TGTGCCAGCAGTTACGGCAGGGCGACACAGAACTACACCTTC.

The V gene is TRBV9, the J gene TRBJ1-2; 9 bases agree with TRBD1. The junction had 3 bases not matched to a gene; V was cut back by 5 bases and J by 4 bases. Looked up from germline, CDR1 is SGDLS and CDR2 is YYNGEE. The CDR3 covers 13 residues. The CDR3 here is CASRTGQGYGYTF. In nucleotides, the CDR3 is TGTGCCAGCAGGACGGGACAGGGCTATGGCTACACCTTC.

The chain recombines TRBV5-1 with TRBJ2-3, with 8 bases identical to TRBD1. The V gene's germline CDR1 is SGHRS and CDR2 YFSETQ. This CDR3 is built from 15 residues. V lost 4 bases to trimming and J lost 4 bases; unmatched junction nucleotides: 8. The CDR3 DNA is TGCGCCAGCAGCACTATCACAGGGGGAGCAGATACGCAGTATTTT. It codes for CASSTITGGADTQYF.

The CDR3 reads CASSGGSGNTIYF. The CDR3 region has the DNA TGTGCCAGCAGCGGGGGCTCTGGAAACACCATATATTTT. The chain has TRBV27 and TRBJ1-3; TRBD1 is a possible D gene (5 bases). CDR3 length: 13 residues. V was pared by 6 bases and J by 0 bases, with 6 bases between. Germline V lookup: CDR1 MNHEY, CDR2 SMNVEV (reference sequence).

J is TRBJ2-5 and V is TRBV7-9, with 9 bases matching TRBD2. The V segment lost 2 bases and the J segment 2 bases; nucleotides outside the gene matches: 9. The CDR3 sequence is 17 residues long. Looked up from germline, CDR1 is SEHNR and CDR2 is FQNEAQ (reference sequence). CDR3 protein: CASSLLWRRGGQETQYF. CDR3 nucleotide sequence: TGTGCCAGCAGCTTATTGTGGCGGCGGGGGGGACAAGAGACCCAGTACTTC.

The chain is built from TRBV6-1 and TRBJ2-7, with D hard to call. V was shortened by 1 base and J by 0 bases, with 7 bases between the two germline ends. The CDR3 is made up of 14 amino acids. The V gene's germline CDR1 is MNHNS and CDR2 SASEGT. The CDR3 region is CASSEGQASYEQYF. The DNA for the CDR3 is TGTGCCAGCAGTGAAGGGCAGGCCTCCTACGAGCAGTACTTC.

The chain uses TRBV28 and TRBJ1-5; the D gene is possibly TRBD1 (5 bases). The length of the CDR3 is 14 residues. Trimming stripped 6 bases from V and 0 bases from J, with 9 bases between. CDR1 MDHEN and CDR2 SYDVKM come from the germline V gene. The chain's CDR3 is CASSRDYSNQPQHF. In nucleotides, the CDR3 is TGTGCCAGCAGCAGGGATTATAGCAATCAGCCCCAGCATTTT.

The chain carries TRBV6-5 and TRBJ1-4; D unclear. The germline gives CDR1 MNHEY, CDR2 SVGAGI. V lost 6 bases to trimming and J lost 0 bases, with 11 bases between them. This CDR3 is 15 amino acids long. CDR3 sequence reads: CASRVGVATNEKLFF. The CDR3 nucleotides read TGTGCCAGCAGGGTGGGAGTTGCAACTAATGAAAAACTGTTTTTT.